The clone carrying this T cell receptor beta chain was counted a single time. This record comes from a study of blood T cell repertoires in COVID-19. Original data processing: Researchers report that nucleated cell counts were estimated from reference gene primer amplification. Sequencing used immunoSEQ multiplex PCR; TCRdb keeps in-frame clones, though not all of them. The V and J calls and clone size are taken from that table; D and trimming were inferred from the DNA. The sample lists about 310,000 clones, under 90% seen once, with 5.2% in the top ten. The CDR3 totals 10 residues. Germline CDR1 reads SQVTM; CDR2 reads ANQGSEA. V was shortened by 7 bases and J by 5 bases, with 8 bases between the two germline ends.

This rearrangement joins TRBV29-1 to TRBJ2-5, with D hard to call. This sequence was found in a man between 60 and 75 years old who had recovered from COVID-19. The sample consisted of PBMCs or T cells enriched from blood (not recorded which). CDR3 sequence (DNA): TGCAGCGCCGTCTATGAGACCCAGTACTTC. Translated, it gives CSAVYETQYF.